This T cell receptor beta chain was sequenced for a study of control samples from healthy donors and cancer patients. CDR1 and CDR2 (germline): SEHNR, FQNEAQ (reference sequence). The V end was cut by 1 base, the J end by 6 bases, with 7 bases between. The CDR3 sequence is 13 residues long. The method was immunoSEQ multiplex PCR; TCRdb's version includes in-frame clones alone and lacks a portion of them. Of 150,000 or so clones listed, around 92% were seen once; the top ten hold about 1.9%. This clone was detected only once. Sequencing was done on a sample of blood. The chain links TRBV7-9 to TRBJ2-1; weak D call: TRBD1 (6 bases). The source is a woman aged 50 to 60 in good health. The CDR3 region is CASSLGGGNEQFF. The CDR3 region has the DNA TGTGCCAGCAGCTTAGGAGGGGGCAATGAGCAGTTCTTC.